This record concerns one T cell receptor beta chain sequence. Which antigen it targets is not known. No clone much larger than this one lies a single base away; base qualities are absent. The entry originates in a study of blood T cells in healthy people across ages (dated by TCRdb to about 2015). In terms of the full investigation: In model experiments, template switching captured about one uniquely barcoded TCR beta cDNA molecule for every two T cells. To avoid experimental bias, donors of different ages were randomly spread across the sequencing lanes. Two additional independent replicas of 1 million unique cDNA reads from the same blood draw were analyzed for two donors (one aged 18 to 29 and one aged 80 or older). Four age groups were formed from the donors: young (average approximately 16 years), middle-aged (around 40), aged (under 70) and long-lived (approximately 80). Using deep sequencing normalized with unique cDNA molecular identifiers, the study measured how TCR beta repertoire diversity changes with age. The paper as a whole reports these results and caveats: Total diversity estimates from one million sequenced T cells were considered lower bounds and underestimates. The long-lived group showed more naive CD4+ T cells, fewer expanded clones and increased TCR diversity than the aged group, suggesting age selection. Observed TCR beta diversity correlated strongly with the percentage of naive T cells measured by flow cytometry. Observed TCR beta diversity per million T cells fell roughly linearly with age, and a significant reduction was already apparent by age about 38. Because the CMV infection status of the donors was unknown, age-related changes in expanded clonotypes may potentially have been confounded. Conclusive comparison of naive and antigen-experienced compartments was prevented by the profiling of bulk unsorted PBMCs.

The donors were 40 or so Caucasian individuals from Russia, aged roughly 6 to 90 years, who were systemically healthy. Each donor gave ten milliliters of peripheral blood, drawn into EDTA-treated Vacutainer tubes. Ficoll-Paque density-gradient centrifugation was used to isolate PBMCs, with at least 6.5 million per sample. Total RNA, at least 5.5 micrograms per sample, was extracted from PBMCs with Trizol reagent. Naive CD45RAhigh/CD27high T cell percentages were measured by flow cytometry on a PBMC aliquot from every donor. Libraries were built with 5' RACE. Instrument used: Illumina HiSeq 2500. A second PCR of about 7 to 12 cycles was performed with a sample-barcoded 5' primer and a J-beta primer mix. A template-switch 5' adaptor carrying 12 random nucleotides introduced a unique molecular identifier onto each TCR beta cDNA molecule. Each sample yielded at least 2.5 million CDR3-containing paired-end reads. First-strand cDNA was synthesized from all RNA with the Mint cDNA synthesis kit, primed by a TRBC-specific oligonucleotide. After uracil-DNA glycosylase treatment, a first 18-cycle PCR used universal primers M1SS and BC2_uni_R on all cDNA. The authors' pipeline ran thus. For normalization, 1 million high-quality reads, each with a distinct molecular identifier, were randomly selected from each sample. Reads with shared molecular identifiers were discarded instead of being binned into consensus sequences. MiTCR, with a Q25 quality threshold and the strictest error-elimination algorithm, was used for CDR3 identification, clonotype clustering and error correction. A nonparametric unseen species model using Euler transformation provided a lower-bound estimate of total TCR beta diversity. In TCRdb, the public reads were trimmed at Q25 with fastp and aligned with MiXCR, with productive beta chains retained. Each CDR3 protein gets just one entry, which takes the most common genes and DNA from the rows behind it. TCRdb, not the original authors, processed these V and J calls. The sample records roughly 1,700,000 distinct CDR3 sequences, about 30% of which are singletons. The ten largest clones add up to 7% to 9% of the sample.

The receptor comes from a woman aged 25 to 39 in good health. Sequencing was carried out using blood.

The DNA sequence reads TGCGCCAGCAGCGCCGGGACTAGCGGGCTGCGGGATACGCAGTATTTT. Translated, this is CASSAGTSGLRDTQYF. Rearrangement joined TRBV5-1 to TRBJ2-3, with 12 middle bases fitting TRBD2. Based on the germline V gene, the CDR1 and CDR2 sequences are SGHRS and YFSETQ. The CDR3 contains 16 residues, cysteine and phenylalanine counted. Only CDR3 DNA remains: 48 bases, in frame from the first base. V and J are trimmed by 4 bases and 6 bases, and the gene matches miss 9 bases of the junction.